This TCR beta chain was identified in a study of PD-L1 blockade in urothelial cancer (dated by TCRdb to 2017 to 2019). About the study as a whole: Therapy was started at some point between 2014 and 2016 for all patients, and atezolizumab 1,200 mg was administered intravenously every 3 weeks. A median of about 150,000 T cells and around 81,000 unique TCRs was obtained from blood samples, and a median clonality of 0.080 was observed. Eight to ten patients achieved durable clinical benefit and approximately 20 did not. The study, an exploratory multi-omic analysis, examined somatic, immune and clinical correlates of response to PD-L1 blockade with atezolizumab in urothelial cancer. Pretreatment tumor samples and matched peripheral blood, collected serially before and after atezolizumab treatment, underwent TCR sequencing. About 90% of the 29 patients were identified as males with urothelial cancer of bladder origin, and a prior smoking history was reported by 18 of 29 patients. In the same patients, whole exome sequencing and RNA sequencing of pretreatment tumors were performed in addition to TCR sequencing. An ECOG performance status of 0 or 1 was recorded for the patients, and 0 to 3 prior chemotherapy regimens had been received by the patients. Some 30 patients had pretreatment blood TCR-seq, about 25 had at least one posttreatment blood collection, and about 25 had tumor TCR-seq. Blood samples were analyzed 3 weeks after the start of treatment (second dose) and 6 weeks after the start of treatment. Progression-free survival longer than 6 months counted as durable clinical benefit, and TCR features were additionally tested against both progression-free and overall survival.

The time point label on this specimen signifies: peripheral blood 6 weeks after treatment start. The cohort included roughly 30 patients with locally advanced or metastatic urothelial carcinoma who were treated at Memorial Sloan Kettering on a trial protocol. Peripheral blood mononuclear cells were collected pretreatment and during treatment, at between 1 and 8 total time points per patient. The Qiagen DNeasy Blood extraction kit was used to purify genomic DNA from total PBMCs and tumor samples. PBMCs were collected pretreatment and during treatment and were isolated and stored as previously described. To estimate absolute template abundance from read counts, synthetic TCR analog templates were spiked into each PCR. The immunoSEQ assay used bias-controlled V and J gene primers to amplify TCRbeta CDR3 regions from genomic DNA. Rearranged TCRbeta segments were sequenced at approximately 20X coverage. On the authors' methods: Clustering was used to correct sequencing errors, and CDR3s were annotated against IMGT to assign V, D and J genes. Downstream analyses used only productive TCRbeta rearrangements and left out out-of-frame or stop-codon sequences. Clonality was calculated as one minus the Shannon entropy normalized by the log of the number of unique productive sequences. Clones differing between time points or between blood and tumor were identified using Fisher's exact test with Benjamini-Hochberg correction, with an adjusted p below 0.01 applied as the threshold. As stored in TCRdb, this immuneACCESS dataset retains in-frame rearrangements with V and J assigned. A fraction of the clones does not appear; measured against another copy, unresolved V genes explain less than half of the discrepancy, and the remainder lacks a known reason. That table is the source of V, J and clone size, and D and trimming were worked out from the DNA. This sample holds 83,000 or so clones; over 80% were observed only once. The ten largest clones take up over 7.5% of the sample.

Taken from cysteine to phenylalanine, the CDR3 has 15 residues. Kept here is only the CDR3 DNA, which spans 45 bases and is read in frame from base 1. CDR1 and CDR2 are read off the germline V gene (reference sequence) as GTSNPN and SVGIG. At the junction V is shortened by 1 base and J by 3 bases, with 15 bases in between. General findings and caveats noted by the study authors: Improved progression-free and overall survival was found to be associated with pretreatment peripheral blood TCR clonality below the median. Patients with durable benefit showed greater expansion of tumor-associated TCR clones in peripheral blood 3 weeks after starting treatment (n ≈ 23, p = 0.022). Because the sample size was small (n ≈ 27) and many exploratory analyses were performed, the results are intended to be hypothesis-generating.

Concerning this clone: The specificity of this receptor is unknown. No base-level quality is on record; no much larger clone is a single base apart.

The receptor was isolated from a man in his 70s with urothelial cancer. The rearrangement joined TRBV30 to TRBJ1-2; no D gene can be assigned with confidence. Sequencing was performed on PBMCs, taken around atezolizumab (anti-PD-L1) treatment. The CDR3 region has the sequence CAWSAAGIGYYGYTF. The bases read TGTGCCTGGAGTGCCGCCGGGATCGGGTACTATGGCTACACCTTC.